Listed here are 26 T cell receptor beta chains from one sample, sequenced in a study of T cell repertoires in cytomegalovirus infection (dated by TCRdb to the late 2010s). No antigens are known for them. Sequencing was carried out with an Illumina HiSeq 1500. In TCRdb, the public reads were trimmed at Q25 with fastp and aligned with MiXCR, with productive beta chains retained. Rows merge per CDR3 protein into single entries with the most common DNA and genes. The sample table contains around 900,000 distinct CDR3 sequences; only one count was recorded for more than 25% of them. The biggest ten clones account for about 14% of the sample. The treatment or condition label on this specimen signifies: in vitro stimulation with specific CMV peptide epitopes to enrich CMV-specific T cells. Sequenced material: cultured CD8+ T cells from PBMCs, taken from culture after CMV antigen stimulation. Receptors originate from a human donor in good health (CMV status not recorded). Some clones in this sample may be carry-over from other donors' samples.

This clonotype was counted only a few times. The V and J genes are TRBV29-1 and TRBJ2-7; perhaps D is TRBD1 or TRBD2 (5 bases each). This CDR3 region has 15 residues. Germline V gives CDR1 SQVTM, CDR2 ANQGSEA. The V end was cut by 3 bases, the J end by 0 bases, with 15 bases between. CDR3 nucleotides: TGCAGCGTTGAGATACAGGACTCGAGCTCCTACGAGCAGTACTTC. It codes for CSVEIQDSSSYEQYF.

This sequence joins TRBV6-6 and TRBJ2-2; TRBD1 might be the D (5 bases). The CDR3 spans 16 residues. CDR1 and CDR2 from the germline V gene are MNHNY and SVGAGI (reference sequence). Trimming took 2 bases from V and 3 from J, leaving 13 bases between them. CDR3: CASSYPTQGDTGELFF. The CDR3 DNA reads TGTGCCAGCAGTTACCCCACCCAGGGTGACACCGGGGAGCTGTTTTTT.

The table lists this clonotype with a count of one. The chain links TRBV4-3 to TRBJ2-2, with 7 positions matching TRBD1. Unmatched junction bases numbered 9, after V lost 1 base and J lost 7 bases. This CDR3 has 16 residues. Germline-derived CDR1 and CDR2 are LGHNA and YSLEER. Written as DNA, the CDR3 is TGCGCCAGCAGCCAAGTATTTGACAGGGAAATCGGGGAGCTGTTTTTT. It yields the protein CASSQVFDREIGELFF.

Many counts were recorded for this clonotype. The chain combines TRBV12-3 or TRBV12-4 with TRBJ2-1, with TRBD1 matching over 11 bases. This CDR3 contains 16 residues. V lost 3 bases to trimming and J lost 2 bases; unmatched junction nucleotides: 3. The CDR3 nucleotides read TGTGCCAGCAGTTTCTGGGGACAGGGGGCCTACAATGAGCAGTTCTTC. Its translation is CASSFWGQGAYNEQFF.

The chain recombines TRBV6-6 with TRBJ1-5, with 8 bases aligning to TRBD1. Germline V CDR1 and CDR2: MNHNY, SVGAGI (reference sequence). Germline trimming cut 0 bases from V and 7 bases from J; bases unmatched to any gene: 8. This CDR3 contains 16 residues. In nucleotides, the CDR3 is TGTGCCAGCAGTTACTCGATGCCAGGGGGCGACCAGCCCCAGCATTTT. It is translated as CASSYSMPGGDQPQHF.

This clonotype was counted between two and nine times. The chain combines TRBV7-9 with TRBJ2-1, with D uncertain. The CDR3 extends over 15 amino acids. Trimming stripped 3 bases from V and 9 bases from J, with 18 bases between. CDR1 SEHNR and CDR2 FQNEAQ come from the germline V gene (reference sequence). Here the CDR3 reads CASSFSETGKGEQFF. The CDR3 nucleotides are TGTGCCAGCAGCTTTTCAGAGACCGGTAAGGGTGAGCAGTTCTTC.

This clonotype has more than one count but fewer than ten. The chain joins TRBV25-1 to TRBJ2-3, with 8 bases matching TRBD2. Germline V CDR1 and CDR2: MGHDK, SYGVNS. The V gene end was trimmed by 4 bases and the J gene end by 2 bases; junction bases not matched to a gene: 11. This CDR3 is built from 17 residues. DNA of the CDR3: TGTGCCAGCAGTGGGATCCCGTTAGCGGGGACCACAGATACGCAGTATTTT. Translating it yields CASSGIPLAGTTDTQYF.

This chain connects TRBV20-1 to TRBJ2-7; D gene ambiguous. V lost 3 bases and J 0 bases, leaving 3 bases between the germline ends. Germline CDR1 DFQATT, CDR2 SNEGSKA (reference sequence). This CDR3 has 11 residues. Written as DNA, the CDR3 is TGCAGTGCTAGCAACTCCTACGAGCAGTACGTC. Its protein is CSASNSYEQYV.

The CDR3 is CASHGASALYGYTF. For the CDR3, the DNA is TGTGCCAGCCACGGGGCTAGCGCCCTCTATGGCTACACCTTC. This chain joins TRBV6-2 or TRBV6-3 and TRBJ1-2; a possible D gene is TRBD1 (5 bases). Germline loops: CDR1 MNHEY, CDR2 SVGEGT. CDR3 length: 14 residues. Between the trimmed V and J ends, which lost 8 bases and 4 bases, there was a span of 17 bases.

This clonotype was seen more than once but under ten times. The rearrangement uses TRBV7-9 and TRBJ1-5, with 7 bases lining up with TRBD1. CDR3 length: 18 amino acids. With 5 bases clipped from V and 2 bases from J, the junction kept 15 bases outside the gene matches. Germline lookup yields CDR1 SEHNR and CDR2 FQNEAQ (reference sequence). The CDR3 protein is CASSQDLSATGRNQPQHF. CDR3 coding DNA: TGTGCCAGCAGCCAGGACCTGTCAGCGACAGGGCGCAATCAGCCCCAGCATTTT.

On this clonotype itself: This may stem from a read error, because a much larger clone lies one nucleotide away. This chain links TRBV11-1 with TRBJ1-1; D not resolved. The CDR3 sequence is 14 residues long. CDR1 SGHAT and CDR2 FQDESV come from the germline V gene (reference sequence). The V end was cut by 7 bases, the J end by 2 bases, with 14 bases between. In DNA form, the CDR3 reads TGTGCCAGCAACTTTCCGGCACCCAACACTGAAGCTTTCTTT. Translated: CASNFPAPNTEAFF.

V gene TRBV27 combines with J gene TRBJ2-1; 10 bases are shared with TRBD2. The CDR3 consists of 15 residues. Germline V gives CDR1 MNHEY, CDR2 SMNVEV (reference sequence). V was pared by 6 bases and J by 5 bases, with 7 bases of the junction left unmatched. The CDR3 region is CASRRNLAGDNEQFF. The CDR3 DNA sequence: TGTGCCAGCAGACGGAACCTAGCGGGGGACAATGAGCAGTTCTTC.

This clonotype was seen a handful of times. The chain is built from TRBV19 and TRBJ1-1; D is perhaps TRBD1 (5 bases). V lost 7 bases and J lost 2, with 17 bases in between. Germline loops: CDR1 LNHDA, CDR2 SQIVND (reference sequence). The CDR3 loop spans 15 amino acids. This CDR3 is CASTIWGRTNTEAFF. The CDR3 DNA reads TGTGCCAGTACCATTTGGGGCAGAACCAACACTGAAGCTTTCTTT.

The rearrangement uses TRBV27 and TRBJ1-4, with D possibly TRBD1 on 6 matching bases. Germline CDR1 is MNHEY and CDR2 is SMNVEV (reference sequence). The CDR3 loop spans 12 amino acids. The V end was cut by 8 bases, the J end by 7 bases, with 11 bases between. This CDR3 reads CASGGAGEKLFF. In DNA form, the CDR3 reads TGTGCCAGCGGGGGCGCCGGTGAAAAACTGTTTTTT.

This chain uses TRBV11-2 with TRBJ2-7; no reliable D call. In germline, CDR1 is SGHAT, CDR2 FQNNGV. This CDR3 is built from 13 residues. With 5 bases removed from V and 2 bases from J, the gap between germline ends came to 10 bases. The CDR3 protein is CASSENLAYEQYF. In DNA form, the CDR3 reads TGTGCCAGCAGCGAAAACCTTGCCTACGAGCAGTACTTC.

V usage is TRBV5-4 and J usage is TRBJ2-3, with TRBD2 identical over 8 bases. This CDR3 comprises 15 residues. V was clipped by 1 base and J by 4 bases; unmatched bases: 5. Looked up from germline, CDR1 is SGHNT and CDR2 is YYREEE (reference sequence). For the CDR3, the DNA is TGTGCCAGCAGCTTGCGGGGGGGGCTGGCAGATACGCAGTATTTT. Its protein is CASSLRGGLADTQYF.

This clonotype was counted between two and nine times. The gene calls are TRBV11-2 and TRBJ2-7; the D gene is possibly TRBD2 (5 bases). This CDR3 region has 14 residues. Trimming left V 4 bases short and J 5 bases short, with 15 bases between. The germline gives CDR1 SGHAT, CDR2 FQNNGV. In nucleotides, the CDR3 is TGTGCCAGCAGCTCCAATACTAGAAACCACGAGCAGTACTTC. This codes for CASSSNTRNHEQYF.

In regard to this clonotype: A read error may account for a junction end that differs from germline. This rearrangement joins TRBV27 to TRBJ1-2, with D perhaps TRBD1 (6 bases). This CDR3 is 17 amino acids long. Germline V gene lookup returns CDR1 MNHEY and CDR2 SMNVEV (reference sequence). CDR3 coding DNA: TGTGCCAGCAATTTAACCCAACAGGGCCTTTCTAACTATGGCTACACCTTC. Translation gives CASNLTQQGLSNYGYTF.

The sample holds many counts of this clonotype. The genes are TRBV11-2 and TRBJ2-3; maybe TRBD2 (5 bases). The CDR3 is 15 residues long. Germline V gene sequence: CDR1 SGHAT, CDR2 FQNNGV. The V gene lost 1 base and the J gene lost 7 bases, with 15 bases spanning the gap. CDR3 coding DNA: TGTGCCAGCAGCTTAGGTGGCGGCAAGCGGAATACGCAGTATTTT. Residues: CASSLGGGKRNTQYF.

This clonotype was seen at least ten times. The chain employs TRBV6-1 and TRBJ1-1, with D possibly TRBD1 on 6 matching bases. CDR3 length: 12 amino acids. The germline V and J ends were trimmed by 3 bases and 6 bases, with 8 bases remaining between them. Per germline, CDR1 MNHNS and CDR2 SASEGT. CDR3 in DNA: TGTGCCAGCAGTGATAGACAGGCTGAAGCTTTCTTT. Amino acids: CASSDRQAEAFF.

The V call is TRBV14, the J call TRBJ1-2; perhaps TRBD1 as D (5 bases). This CDR3 is 14 amino acids long. Germline CDR1 and CDR2: SGHDN and FVKESK. Trimming removed 7 bases at V and 2 bases at J, with 14 bases between. The CDR3 coding sequence is TGTGCCAGCACGGGGCCCCTAAGGAACTATGGCTACACCTTC. It is translated as CASTGPLRNYGYTF. Using reference TRBV14 and TRBJ1-2 for the parts outside the CDR3, the full variable domain is EAGVTQFPSHSVIEKGQTVTLRCDPISGHDNLYWYRRVMGKEIKFLLHFVKESKQDESGMPNNRFLAERTGGTYSTLKVQPAELEDSGVYFCASTGPLRNYGYTFGSGTRLTVV.

This clonotype was detected a few times. The chain is built from TRBV27 and TRBJ2-1; possibly TRBD1 or TRBD2 for D (6 bases each). V shed 4 bases and J shed 12 bases, with 13 bases lying between them. Germline V gene lookup returns CDR1 MNHEY and CDR2 SMNVEV (reference sequence). There are 12 residues in the CDR3. In nucleotides, the CDR3 is TGTGCCAGCAGTTCATCACAGGGAGGGCAGTTCTTC. This encodes CASSSSQGGQFF.

The gene calls are TRBV5-6 and TRBJ1-3; tentative D call: TRBD1 (5 bases). The V gene's germline CDR1 is SGHDT and CDR2 YYEEEE. The CDR3 runs to 15 residues. V gave up 4 bases and J gave up 7 bases, with 18 bases separating them. DNA for the CDR3: TGTGCCAGCAGCGTTACAGGAGACCTCGGGAACACCATATATTTT. Protein product: CASSVTGDLGNTIYF.

As regards this clonotype: A much larger clone lies one base from this, so it may be a read error. V is TRBV7-6 and J is TRBJ2-5; perhaps TRBD2 as D (5 bases). CDR1 SGHVS and CDR2 FNYEAQ come from the germline V gene. V dropped 2 bases and J dropped 5 bases, with 12 bases sitting between them. This CDR3 has 14 residues. The CDR3 is CASSLSMRAETQYF. The CDR3 DNA reads as TGTGCCAGCAGCTTATCTATGAGGGCGGAGACCCAGTACTTC.

This clonotype has only a few counts. The chain has TRBV28 and TRBJ2-3, with 10 bases matching TRBD1. The CDR3 runs to 17 residues. The germline CDR1 and CDR2 sequences are MDHEN and SYDVKM. The ends lost 6 bases at V and 4 bases at J; junction bases unmatched: 13. CDR3 sequence reads: CASSLLRGQGYPDTQYF. The CDR3 coding sequence is TGTGCCAGCAGCCTCCTTAGGGGACAGGGGTACCCAGATACGCAGTATTTT.

V and J are TRBV6-2 or TRBV6-3 and TRBJ2-7, with D tentatively TRBD1 or TRBD2 (5 bases each). The V gene's germline CDR1 is MNHEY and CDR2 SVGEGT. V lost 4 bases and J 7 bases, leaving 23 bases between the germline ends. The CDR3 is 16 residues long. CDR3 residues: CASSFPPGPASGEQYV. CDR3 nucleotide sequence: TGTGCCAGCAGTTTCCCCCCGGGACCCGCCTCGGGGGAGCAGTACGTC.